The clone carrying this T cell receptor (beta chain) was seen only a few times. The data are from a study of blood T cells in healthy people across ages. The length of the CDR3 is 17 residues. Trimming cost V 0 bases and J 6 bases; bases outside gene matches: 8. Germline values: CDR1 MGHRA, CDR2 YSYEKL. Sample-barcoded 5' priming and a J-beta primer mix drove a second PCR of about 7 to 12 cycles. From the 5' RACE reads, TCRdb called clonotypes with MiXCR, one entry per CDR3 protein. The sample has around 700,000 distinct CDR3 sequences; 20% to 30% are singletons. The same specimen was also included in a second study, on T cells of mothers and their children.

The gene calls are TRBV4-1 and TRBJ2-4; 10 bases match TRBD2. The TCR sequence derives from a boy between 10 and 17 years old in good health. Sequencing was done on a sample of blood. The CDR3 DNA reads TGCGCCAGCAGCCAAGAAAGCAGACTAGCGGGTAGAAACATTCAGTACTTC. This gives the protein CASSQESRLAGRNIQYF.